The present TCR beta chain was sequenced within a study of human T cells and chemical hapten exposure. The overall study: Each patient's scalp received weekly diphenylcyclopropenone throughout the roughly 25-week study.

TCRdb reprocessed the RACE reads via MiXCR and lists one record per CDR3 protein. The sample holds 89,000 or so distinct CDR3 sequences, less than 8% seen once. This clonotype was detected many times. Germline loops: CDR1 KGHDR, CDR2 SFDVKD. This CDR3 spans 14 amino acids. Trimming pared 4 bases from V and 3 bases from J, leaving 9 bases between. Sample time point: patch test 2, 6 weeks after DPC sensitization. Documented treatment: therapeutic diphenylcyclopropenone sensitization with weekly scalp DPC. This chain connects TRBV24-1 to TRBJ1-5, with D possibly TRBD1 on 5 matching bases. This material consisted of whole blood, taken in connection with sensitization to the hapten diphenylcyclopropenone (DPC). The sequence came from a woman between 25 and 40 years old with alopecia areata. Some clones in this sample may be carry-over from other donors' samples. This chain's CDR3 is CATSDSGNNQPQHF. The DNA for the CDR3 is TGTGCCACCAGTGACTCAGGGAACAATCAGCCCCAGCATTTT.